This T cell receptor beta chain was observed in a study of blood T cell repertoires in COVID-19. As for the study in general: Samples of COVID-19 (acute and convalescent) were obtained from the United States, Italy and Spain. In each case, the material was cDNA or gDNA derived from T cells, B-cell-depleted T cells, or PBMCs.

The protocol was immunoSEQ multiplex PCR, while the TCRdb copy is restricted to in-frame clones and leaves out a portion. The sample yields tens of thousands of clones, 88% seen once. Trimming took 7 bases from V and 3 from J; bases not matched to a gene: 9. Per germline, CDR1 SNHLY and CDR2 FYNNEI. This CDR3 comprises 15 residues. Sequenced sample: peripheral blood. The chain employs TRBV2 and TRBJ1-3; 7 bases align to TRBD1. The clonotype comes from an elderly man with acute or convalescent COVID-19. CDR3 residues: CASTQSWDSGNTIYF. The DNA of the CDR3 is TGTGCCAGCACCCAATCCTGGGACAGTGGAAACACCATATATTTT.